The T cell receptor (beta chain) under discussion was sequenced for a study of CD8+ T cells in alopecia areata. The treatment was: oral pan-JAK inhibitor, 5-10 mg twice daily. The CDR3 totals 13 residues. Per the germline V gene, CDR1 is SGHRS and CDR2 is YFSETQ. Trimming removed 5 bases at V and 3 bases at J, with 10 bases between. RNA, once extracted, was reverse transcribed into cDNA for use as the sequencing template. Sequencing was performed with immunoSEQ multiplex PCR; in TCRdb, only in-frame clones are kept and a portion is missing. The repertoire has roughly 280,000 clones, 50% to 75% of them found once; the top ten carry around 0.84%.

The chain uses TRBV5-1 and TRBJ2-3, with TRBD2 as a possible D gene (6 bases). The TCR was taken from a human donor with alopecia areata. The specimen comprised CD4+ T cells sorted from blood, sampled at approximately week 52, from a patient treated with tofacitinib. The CDR3 spells CASRLGTTDTQYF. As DNA, the CDR3 is TGCGCCAGCAGACTAGGGACTACAGATACGCAGTATTTT. Full variable domain (rest looked up from reference TRBV5-1 and TRBJ2-3): KAGVTQTPRYLIKTRGQQVTLSCSPISGHRSVSWYQQTPGQGLQFLFEYFSETQRNKGNFPGRFSGRQFSNSRSEMNVSTLELGDSALYLCASRLGTTDTQYFGPGTRLTVL.